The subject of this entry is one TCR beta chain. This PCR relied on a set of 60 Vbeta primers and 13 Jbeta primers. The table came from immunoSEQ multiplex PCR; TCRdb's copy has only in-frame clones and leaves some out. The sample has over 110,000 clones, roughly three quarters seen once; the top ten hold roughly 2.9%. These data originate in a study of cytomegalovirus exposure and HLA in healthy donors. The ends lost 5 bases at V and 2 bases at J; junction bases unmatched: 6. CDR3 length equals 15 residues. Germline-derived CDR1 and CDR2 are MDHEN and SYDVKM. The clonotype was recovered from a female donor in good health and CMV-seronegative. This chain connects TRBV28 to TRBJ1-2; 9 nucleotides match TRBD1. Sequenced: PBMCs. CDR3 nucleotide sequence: TGTGCCAGCAGTCCGGGACAGGGTTGGAACTATGGCTACACCTTC. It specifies CASSPGQGWNYGYTF.